The entry that follows covers one T cell receptor beta chain sequence. The antigen is unknown. These data come from a study of persistence of HIV-infected CD4 T cells. Nonspecific anti-CD3/anti-CD28 bead stimulation represents the broad CD4+ T cell repertoire. Sorting of responding CD4+ T cells relied on upregulated CD40 ligand together with CD69. Undetectable plasma HIV-1 RNA below 50 copies/mL lasted at least 4 years. Sequencing used immunoSEQ version 4 in survey mode. Clones were sequenced by immunoSEQ multiplex PCR, and TCRdb holds only the in-frame ones, with some missing. The sample has 35,000 to 50,000 clones; roughly 90% are singletons. This CDR3 is 18 amino acids long. The V end lost 2 bases, the J end lost 0 bases, and 14 bases lay between the germline ends. Germline CDR1 and CDR2: SGHAT and FQNNGV.

The source material was CD4+ T cells sorted from PBMCs after roughly 19-hour stimulation, sampled from a patient who received antiretroviral therapy. The clonotype was recovered from an adult man with HIV who was CMV-seropositive. The chain carries TRBV11-2 and TRBJ2-6; D uncertain. The CDR3 sequence: CASSLTDLRRSGANVLTF. The CDR3 nucleotides are TGTGCCAGCAGCTTAACGGATTTACGTCGCTCTGGGGCCAACGTCCTGACTTTC.